This T cell receptor (beta chain) emerged from a study of circulating tumor DNA in untreated peripheral T-cell lymphoma (dated by TCRdb to the early 2020s). Paper-wide results and their limitations: Tumor-specific clonotypes were identified in about three quarters of patients, from roughly nine tenths of baseline tissues and roughly 67% of baseline serum samples.

To find tumor-specific TCR clonotypes, researchers sequenced baseline tumor tissue that had been collected prior to treatment. To monitor patients with peripheral T-cell lymphoma who were getting frontline treatment on a trial, the study applied next-generation sequencing to T-cell receptor sequences. Regarding this clone: This clone's antigen is unknown. Qualities for individual bases were not recorded, and no much larger clone is one base off.

The library was produced with the immunoSEQ multiplex PCR assay. TCRdb took over this immuneACCESS table, retaining in-frame rearrangements with V and J assigned. Such tables are incomplete; in checked studies, under half of the missing clones stem from an unresolved V gene, and the remainder is unexplained. This sample gives more than 4,500 clones in total; roughly 65% of them show up just once. 40% to 50% of the sample is held by the ten biggest clonotypes. This clonotype was obtained from a human donor with peripheral T-cell lymphoma. What was sequenced was tumor tissue.

The CDR3 region has the sequence CASSGAQGSSSGANVLTF. The sequenced DNA is TGTGCCAGTAGTGGGGCCCAGGGCTCAAGCTCTGGGGCCAACGTCCTGACTTTC. The chain is made from TRBV19 and TRBJ2-6, and TRBD1 may be the D gene, going by 5 matching bases. The CDR3 holds 18 amino acids from the cysteine to the phenylalanine. CDR3 DNA is the only sequence kept; it has 54 bases, read in frame from the first base. Between the V and J ends, shortened by 5 bases and 0 bases respectively, the junction contains 17 bases. CDR1 and CDR2 are read off the germline V gene (reference sequence) as LNHDA and SQIVND.